One and the same sample provided the 13 T cell receptor beta chains below, sequenced in a study of blood T cell repertoires in COVID-19. Sequencing used immunoSEQ multiplex PCR; TCRdb keeps in-frame clones, though not all of them. The sample has more than 95,000 clones; 85% to 90% are singletons. Sequenced material: peripheral blood. These receptors were collected from a man at least 80 years old with active or convalescent COVID-19.

The chain joins TRBV19 to TRBJ2-7, with D possibly TRBD2 on 6 matching bases. The V gene's germline CDR1 is LNHDA and CDR2 SQIVND (reference sequence). V shed 5 bases and J shed 3 bases, with 17 bases lying between them. The CDR3 is 15 residues long. The CDR3 DNA sequence: TGTGCCAGTAGTTTCTCGGGACTCGATGGCTACGAGCAGTACTTC. It specifies CASSFSGLDGYEQYF.

This rearrangement joins TRBV14 to TRBJ2-1; 8 bases match TRBD2. This CDR3 region has 19 residues. J was trimmed by 3 bases and V by 0 bases; bases with no gene match: 13. Germline V gene lookup returns CDR1 SGHDN and CDR2 FVKESK. CDR3 DNA sequence: TGTGCCAGCAGCCAAGATATGAGGTTTAGCGGGGCATACTACAATGAGCAGTTCTTC. The encoded protein is CASSQDMRFSGAYYNEQFF.

The chain joins TRBV9 to TRBJ2-1, with a tentative D call TRBD2 (7 bases). This CDR3 has 16 residues. The germline gives CDR1 SGDLS, CDR2 YYNGEE. The germline V and J ends were trimmed by 3 bases and 0 bases, with 13 bases remaining between them. CDR3 sequence: CASSAGGGGSYNEQFF. The CDR3 coding sequence is TGTGCCAGCAGCGCCGGGGGCGGGGGCTCCTACAATGAGCAGTTCTTC.

J is TRBJ2-1 and V is TRBV3-1 (or the pseudogene TRBV3-2); 12 bases fit TRBD2. Germline V gives CDR1 LGHDT, CDR2 YNNKEL (reference sequence). V gave up 0 bases and J gave up 0 bases; unmatched junction bases: 12. This CDR3 has 21 residues. For the CDR3, the DNA is TGTGCCAGCAGCCAAGATCTCAGGGGACTAGCGGGCCTGAGCTCCTACAATGAGCAGTTCTTC. Residues: CASSQDLRGLAGLSSYNEQFF.

The chain is built from TRBV28 and TRBJ1-5, with 7 bases lining up with TRBD1. The CDR3 loop spans 14 amino acids. Germline V gives CDR1 MDHEN, CDR2 SYDVKM. V gave up 9 bases and J gave up 0 bases; unmatched junction bases: 5. Here the CDR3 reads CASETGYSNQPQHF. CDR3 in DNA: TGTGCCAGTGAGACAGGGTATAGCAATCAGCCCCAGCATTTT.

The V and J genes are TRBV18 and TRBJ2-1, with 8 bases fitting TRBD2. Trimming took 6 bases from V and 4 from J; bases not matched to a gene: 11. The CDR3 runs to 16 residues. Germline-derived CDR1 and CDR2 are KGHSH and LQKENI. Here the CDR3 reads CASSRNGGALYNEQFF. The CDR3 nucleotides are TGTGCCAGCTCCCGGAACGGGGGGGCCTTGTACAATGAGCAGTTCTTC.

This clone was detected a few times. V is TRBV18 and J is TRBJ2-3, with 8 nucleotides matching TRBD2. Germline CDR1 reads KGHSH; CDR2 reads LQKENI. V gave up 2 bases and J gave up 2 bases; unmatched junction bases: 12. CDR3 length: 18 amino acids. The CDR3 region has the DNA TGTGCCAGCTCACCAGAGTTAGCGGGGCGGATGAACACAGATACGCAGTATTTT. Protein product: CASSPELAGRMNTDTQYF.

This chain uses TRBV18 with TRBJ2-7; D call uncertain. Per germline, CDR1 KGHSH and CDR2 LQKENI. The V and J ends lost 3 bases and 1 base respectively, with 13 bases between them. The CDR3 sequence is 15 residues long. The CDR3 region is CASSPPGPYSYEQYF. CDR3 coding DNA: TGTGCCAGCTCACCCCCGGGTCCCTATTCCTACGAGCAGTACTTC. Full variable domain (missing parts from reference TRBV18 and TRBJ2-7): NAGVMQNPRHLVRRRGQEARLRCSPMKGHSHVYWYRQLPEEGLKFMVYLQKENIIDESGMPKERFSAEFPKEGPSILRIQQVVRGDSAAYFCASSPPGPYSYEQYFGPGTRLTVT.

The J gene is TRBJ2-7, the V gene TRBV18; 7 bases fit TRBD2. The J segment lost 2 bases and the V segment lost 4 bases, leaving 5 bases of the junction unmatched. The CDR3 has 14 amino acids. Germline lookup yields CDR1 KGHSH and CDR2 LQKENI. The CDR3 DNA follows: TGTGCCAGCTCACGCCTAGCGGAGACCTACGAGCAGTACTTC. Translated: CASSRLAETYEQYF.

V gene TRBV24-1 combines with J gene TRBJ2-1, with D hard to call. Looked up from germline, CDR1 is KGHDR and CDR2 is SFDVKD. CDR3 length: 13 amino acids. Between the trimmed V and J ends, which lost 5 bases and 10 bases, there was a span of 14 bases. In DNA form, the CDR3 reads TGTGCCACCAGTGTGAGCCTGAGGTCGGAGCAGTTCTTC. It yields the protein CATSVSLRSEQFF.

This chain uses TRBV5-4 with TRBJ2-7; 11 bases fit TRBD2. V lost 0 bases and J lost 3; bases outside the gene matches: 11. CDR3 size: 18 residues. Germline V gene sequence: CDR1 SGHNT, CDR2 YYREEE (reference sequence). The CDR3 is CASSLGGFSGLAVYEQYF. CDR3 nucleotide sequence: TGTGCCAGCAGCTTGGGTGGGTTTTCGGGACTAGCGGTCTACGAGCAGTACTTC.

This rearrangement joins TRBV28 to TRBJ1-2, with 8 bases matching TRBD1. The CDR3 has 15 residues. V lost 7 bases to trimming and J lost 6 bases; unmatched junction nucleotides: 13. Germline lookup yields CDR1 MDHEN and CDR2 SYDVKM. This chain's CDR3 is CASTPVDRDEDGYTF. Written as DNA, the CDR3 is TGTGCCAGCACTCCCGTGGACAGGGACGAAGATGGCTACACCTTC.

This clone was seen just once. The chain carries TRBV28 and TRBJ1-5, with D possibly TRBD1 on 5 matching bases. CDR1 is MDHEN and CDR2 is SYDVKM in the germline V gene. Trimming removed 8 bases at V and 0 bases at J, with 17 bases between. The CDR3 covers 16 residues. In DNA form, the CDR3 reads TGTGCCAGCGCCCAAAGGGGCCTTGGTAGCAATCAGCCCCAGCATTTT. It codes for CASAQRGLGSNQPQHF.